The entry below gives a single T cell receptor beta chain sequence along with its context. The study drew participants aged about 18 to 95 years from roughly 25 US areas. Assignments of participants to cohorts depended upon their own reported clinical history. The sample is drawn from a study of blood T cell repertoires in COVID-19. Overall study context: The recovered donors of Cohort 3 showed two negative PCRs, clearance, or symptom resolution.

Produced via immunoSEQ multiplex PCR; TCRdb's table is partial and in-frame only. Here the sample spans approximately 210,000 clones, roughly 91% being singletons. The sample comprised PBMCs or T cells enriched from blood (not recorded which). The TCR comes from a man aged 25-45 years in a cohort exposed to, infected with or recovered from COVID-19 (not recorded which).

The chain's CDR3 is CASGSLPYEQYF. The CDR3 DNA reads as TGTGCCAGCGGGAGTCTACCCTACGAGCAGTACTTC. J is TRBJ2-7 and V is TRBV19; tentative D call: TRBD2 (6 bases). The CDR3 runs to 12 residues. Germline V lookup: CDR1 LNHDA, CDR2 SQIVND (reference sequence). With 9 bases removed from V and 2 bases from J, the gap between germline ends came to 11 bases.